Listed below are T cell receptor beta chains from one sample, sequenced in a study of Ad26.COV2.S vaccination and SARS-CoV-2 variants. Sequencing used immunoSEQ multiplex PCR; TCRdb keeps in-frame clones, though not all of them. The sample shows around 420,000 clones, approximately 88% of them seen only once. Material: peripheral blood, obtained in a trial of Ad26.COV2.S vaccine versus placebo. These TCRs come from a person between 18 and 65 years old who received the Ad26.COV2.S COVID-19 vaccine or a placebo. Each CDR3 is given with its conserved first and last residue. D genes are given only for firm matches. Expanded clones are given a class, and other clones once, few, many or no size at all.

J gene: TRBJ1-2
D gene: -
clone size: -
V gene: TRBV28
CDR3 DNA: TGTGCCAGCCGAAACGGACAGACGTTCTATGGCTACACCTTC
CDR3 protein: CASRNGQTFYGYTF

J gene: TRBJ2-1
D gene: -
clone size: -
V gene: TRBV28
CDR3 DNA: TGTGCCAGCAGTCCTCTCTCCTCTGGCTCCTACAATGAGCAGTTCTTC
CDR3 protein: CASSPLSSGSYNEQFF

J gene: TRBJ1-2
D gene: -
clone size: once
V gene: TRBV9
CDR3 DNA: TGTGCCAGCAGCGCCGGGCGTTCCCGCTACACCTTC
CDR3 protein: CASSAGRSRYTF

J gene: TRBJ2-7
D gene: -
clone size: once
V gene: TRBV7-2
CDR3 DNA: TGTGCCAGCAGCTTATCGCCGGGGCCCTACGAGCAGTACTTC
CDR3 protein: CASSLSPGPYEQYF

J gene: TRBJ1-1
D gene: TRBD1
clone size: -
V gene: TRBV6-5
CDR3 DNA: TGTGCCAGCACCCAACCTGGGACAGCTGAAGCTTTCTTT
CDR3 protein: CASTQPGTAEAFF

J gene: TRBJ2-2
D gene: -
clone size: -
V gene: TRBV7-9
CDR3 DNA: TGTGCCAGCAGCTTCGGCAGTTCGAACACCGGGGAGCTGTTTTTT
CDR3 protein: CASSFGSSNTGELFF

J gene: TRBJ1-2
D gene: -
clone size: -
V gene: TRBV27
CDR3 DNA: TGTGCCAGCAGGCGACGCCTGACAGAAAACTATGGCTACACCTTC
CDR3 protein: CASRRRLTENYGYTF

J gene: TRBJ1-4
D gene: TRBD1
clone size: -
V gene: TRBV11-2
CDR3 DNA: TGTGCCAGCAGCCCCCGGGACAGTGCAACTAATGAAAAACTGTTTTTT
CDR3 protein: CASSPRDSATNEKLFF

J gene: TRBJ2-2
D gene: -
clone size: -
V gene: TRBV28
CDR3 DNA: TGTGCCAGCAGTTCTCAGGCCTCACAGGAATCGGGCGGGGAGCTGTTTTTT
CDR3 protein: CASSSQASQESGGELFF

J gene: TRBJ2-5
D gene: -
clone size: -
V gene: TRBV30
CDR3 DNA: TGTGCCTGGAGTGTGGCAGAGACCCAGTACTTC
CDR3 protein: CAWSVAETQYF

J gene: TRBJ2-2
D gene: -
clone size: -
V gene: TRBV7-8
CDR3 DNA: TGTGCCAGCAGCTTTGGGGGATTCACCGGGGAGCTGTTTTTT
CDR3 protein: CASSFGGFTGELFF

J gene: TRBJ2-4
D gene: TRBD1
clone size: -
V gene: TRBV18
CDR3 DNA: TGTGCCAGCTCCACGGAAGGGACAGGGGGAAGTAGGGCAGCCAAAAACATTCAGTACTTC
CDR3 protein: CASSTEGTGGSRAAKNIQYF

J gene: TRBJ2-1
D gene: TRBD2
clone size: -
V gene: TRBV18
CDR3 DNA: TGTGCCAGCTCCGTTAGCGGGGGACGATCCAATGAGCAGTTCTTC
CDR3 protein: CASSVSGGRSNEQFF

J gene: TRBJ1-4
D gene: -
clone size: -
V gene: TRBV7-9
CDR3 DNA: TGTGCCAGCAGCTTACTATCGACAAATGAAAAACTGTTTTTT
CDR3 protein: CASSLLSTNEKLFF

J gene: TRBJ2-1
D gene: TRBD1
clone size: few
V gene: TRBV19
CDR3 DNA: TGTGCCAGTAGTTACAGGGGGAATGAGCAGTTCTTC
CDR3 protein: CASSYRGNEQFF

J gene: TRBJ1-1
D gene: -
clone size: once
V gene: TRBV5-6
CDR3 DNA: TGTGCCAGCAGCTTGGTGAACACTGAAGCTTTCTTT
CDR3 protein: CASSLVNTEAFF

J gene: TRBJ1-4
D gene: -
clone size: -
V gene: TRBV7-9
CDR3 DNA: TGTGCCAGCAGCTTAGGAGAATATGAAAAAAAACTGTTTTTT
CDR3 protein: CASSLGEYEKKLFF

J gene: TRBJ2-3
D gene: TRBD2
clone size: -
V gene: TRBV5-1
CDR3 DNA: TGCGCCAGCGGGCTAGCGGGGGCGGGAGATACGCAGTATTTT
CDR3 protein: CASGLAGAGDTQYF

J gene: TRBJ1-2
D gene: TRBD1
clone size: -
V gene: TRBV6-5
CDR3 DNA: TGTGCCAGCGGGGACAGGGTAGGGGGCTACACCTTC
CDR3 protein: CASGDRVGGYTF

J gene: TRBJ2-2
D gene: TRBD2
clone size: -
V gene: TRBV5-4
CDR3 DNA: TGTGCCAGCAGCTTGACTAGCGGCGGGGAGCTGTTTTTT
CDR3 protein: CASSLTSGGELFF

J gene: TRBJ2-7
D gene: TRBD1
clone size: -
V gene: TRBV2
CDR3 DNA: TGTGCCAGCAGGGGGACAGGGGAGTACGAGCAGTACTTC
CDR3 protein: CASRGTGEYEQYF

J gene: TRBJ2-2
D gene: TRBD1
clone size: -
V gene: TRBV7-9
CDR3 DNA: TGTGCCAGCAGCGTATTCCGGGACAGGGTAGGCCCGAACACCGGGGAGCTGTTTTTT
CDR3 protein: CASSVFRDRVGPNTGELFF

J gene: TRBJ1-2
D gene: TRBD1
clone size: -
V gene: TRBV5-1
CDR3 DNA: TGCGCCAGCAGCCAGACAGGGGGCGAGGTGTACGGCTACACCTTC
CDR3 protein: CASSQTGGEVYGYTF

J gene: TRBJ2-5
D gene: TRBD1
clone size: -
V gene: TRBV9
CDR3 DNA: TGTGCCAGCAGTTCGAGAGGGGGCCGGGAGACCCAGTACTTC
CDR3 protein: CASSSRGGRETQYF

J gene: TRBJ1-2
D gene: -
clone size: -
V gene: TRBV15
CDR3 DNA: TGTGCCACCAGCCAGGGTAACTATGGCTACACCTTC
CDR3 protein: CATSQGNYGYTF

J gene: TRBJ2-5
D gene: TRBD1
clone size: -
V gene: TRBV11-2
CDR3 DNA: TGTGCCAGCAGCTTAGGGCTCCGGGACAGTAAAGAGACCCAGTACTTC
CDR3 protein: CASSLGLRDSKETQYF

J gene: TRBJ1-2
D gene: -
clone size: -
V gene: TRBV4-3
CDR3 DNA: TGCGCCAGCAGCCAAGCCGACCGGGGGGAGAGCTATGGCTACACCTTC
CDR3 protein: CASSQADRGESYGYTF

J gene: TRBJ2-7
D gene: TRBD1
clone size: -
V gene: TRBV5-6
CDR3 DNA: TGTGCCAGCAGCTCCCTCCAACAGGGGACCTACGAGCAGTACTTC
CDR3 protein: CASSSLQQGTYEQYF

J gene: TRBJ1-4
D gene: TRBD1
clone size: few
V gene: TRBV14
CDR3 DNA: TGTGCCAGCAGCCATACCCCTCCGACAGGGGAAGGAAAACTGTTTTTT
CDR3 protein: CASSHTPPTGEGKLFF

J gene: TRBJ1-1
D gene: -
clone size: -
V gene: TRBV6-5
CDR3 DNA: TGTGCCAGCAGCGGGAGGGGGAGCACTGAAGCTTTCTTT
CDR3 protein: CASSGRGSTEAFF

J gene: TRBJ1-4
D gene: -
clone size: -
V gene: TRBV15
CDR3 DNA: TGTGCCACCAGCAGAGGTGGGGGTTTTGGTGAAAAACTGTTTTTT
CDR3 protein: CATSRGGGFGEKLFF

J gene: TRBJ2-3
D gene: -
clone size: -
V gene: TRBV10-1
CDR3 DNA: TGCGCCAGCAGTGATGACAGCACAGATACGCAGTATTTT
CDR3 protein: CASSDDSTDTQYF

J gene: TRBJ2-3
D gene: -
clone size: -
V gene: TRBV7-2
CDR3 DNA: TGTGCCAGCAGCTTAGCGGCAGGCGGTCGGGGGTATTTT
CDR3 protein: CASSLAAGGRGYF

J gene: TRBJ2-3
D gene: -
clone size: -
V gene: TRBV12-3/TRBV12-4
CDR3 DNA: TGTGCCAGCACCCCCCCCGGGGCAGATACGCAGTATTTT
CDR3 protein: CASTPPGADTQYF

J gene: TRBJ2-2
D gene: -
clone size: few
V gene: TRBV5-1
CDR3 DNA: TGCGCCAGCAGCTTGGATCCGAACACCGGGGAGCTGTTTTTT
CDR3 protein: CASSLDPNTGELFF

J gene: TRBJ2-7
D gene: TRBD2
clone size: -
V gene: TRBV29-1
CDR3 DNA: TGCAGCGCCCGGACTAGCGGGGAATACTACGAGCAGTACTTC
CDR3 protein: CSARTSGEYYEQYF

J gene: TRBJ1-2
D gene: TRBD1
clone size: -
V gene: TRBV12-5
CDR3 DNA: TGTGCTAGTGGTTTACAGGGGGCCCGCGGCTACACCTTC
CDR3 protein: CASGLQGARGYTF

J gene: TRBJ2-3
D gene: TRBD1
clone size: -
V gene: TRBV11-3
CDR3 DNA: TGTGCCAGCGGTACAGGGGGCACAGATACGCAGTATTTT
CDR3 protein: CASGTGGTDTQYF

J gene: TRBJ2-7
D gene: -
clone size: -
V gene: TRBV6-5
CDR3 DNA: TGTGCCAGCAGTTACTCCGGTCAGGGCCAGCAGTACTTC
CDR3 protein: CASSYSGQGQQYF

J gene: TRBJ2-2
D gene: TRBD2
clone size: -
V gene: TRBV9
CDR3 DNA: TGTGCCAGCAGCGAGAGCGGGGGGGTCACCGGGGAGCTGTTTTTT
CDR3 protein: CASSESGGVTGELFF

J gene: TRBJ2-7
D gene: -
clone size: -
V gene: TRBV4-3
CDR3 DNA: TGCGCCAGCAGCCAAGAACAGAGTTCCTATTACGAGCAGTACTTC
CDR3 protein: CASSQEQSSYYEQYF

J gene: TRBJ1-4
D gene: -
clone size: -
V gene: TRBV19
CDR3 DNA: TGTGCCAGTAGCAAGACAGGCTCCAATGAAAAACTGTTTTTT
CDR3 protein: CASSKTGSNEKLFF

J gene: TRBJ2-7
D gene: -
clone size: -
V gene: TRBV19
CDR3 DNA: TGTGCCAGTAGTATAGGCCAGAGCTCCTACGAGCAGTACTTC
CDR3 protein: CASSIGQSSYEQYF

J gene: TRBJ1-2
D gene: -
clone size: -
V gene: TRBV9
CDR3 DNA: TGTGCCAGCAGCCTATCCCCAGTTTCTAATCACTATGGCTACACCTTC
CDR3 protein: CASSLSPVSNHYGYTF

J gene: TRBJ2-1
D gene: -
clone size: once
V gene: TRBV12-3/TRBV12-4
CDR3 DNA: TGTGCCAGCAGTTCCGACAGAAATGAGCAGTTCTTC
CDR3 protein: CASSSDRNEQFF

J gene: TRBJ2-7
D gene: -
clone size: -
V gene: TRBV5-1
CDR3 DNA: TGCGCCAGCAGCTTGTTCCCCCAGAGAGAGCAGTACTTC
CDR3 protein: CASSLFPQREQYF

J gene: TRBJ2-1
D gene: TRBD1
clone size: -
V gene: TRBV15
CDR3 DNA: TGTGCCACCAGCATCAGGGACAGGGGGCGAATCAATGAGCAGTTCTTC
CDR3 protein: CATSIRDRGRINEQFF

J gene: TRBJ2-1
D gene: TRBD1
clone size: once
V gene: TRBV6-6
CDR3 DNA: TGTGCCAGCAGTGCGGACAGGGGGTACAATGAGCAGTTCTTC
CDR3 protein: CASSADRGYNEQFF

J gene: TRBJ2-7
D gene: TRBD1
clone size: -
V gene: TRBV19
CDR3 DNA: TGTGCCAGTAGTACGCCGGGACAGGGGTTCTACGAGCAGTACTTC
CDR3 protein: CASSTPGQGFYEQYF

J gene: TRBJ2-7
D gene: TRBD1
clone size: -
V gene: TRBV6-4
CDR3 DNA: TGTGCCAGCAGTAAGGATGGACAGGTTGCTTCCTACGAGCAGTACTTC
CDR3 protein: CASSKDGQVASYEQYF

J gene: TRBJ2-7
D gene: TRBD2
clone size: -
V gene: TRBV27
CDR3 DNA: TGTGCCAGCAGTCCACTGCGGGGGGGCGAGCAGTACTTC
CDR3 protein: CASSPLRGGEQYF

J gene: TRBJ1-2
D gene: -
clone size: -
V gene: TRBV6-2/TRBV6-3
CDR3 DNA: TGTGCCAGCAGTCCCGACTATGGCTACACCTTC
CDR3 protein: CASSPDYGYTF

J gene: TRBJ1-1
D gene: -
clone size: -
V gene: TRBV6-1
CDR3 DNA: TGTGCCAGTACGGGGGGAACTGAAGCTTTCTTT
CDR3 protein: CASTGGTEAFF